A single sample is the source of the 23 T cell receptor beta chains below, sequenced in a study of blood T cell repertoires in COVID-19. Data came from immunoSEQ multiplex PCR; TCRdb stores just in-frame clones and leaves some out. This sample has about 190,000 clones; 65% to 85% occur once, and the top ten carry 3.2%. Sequences were obtained from PBMCs or T cells enriched from blood (not recorded which). The source is a woman in her 30s who had recovered from COVID-19.

The chain recombines TRBV6-1 with TRBJ1-1, with 10 bases that match TRBD1. Trimming took 2 bases from V and 6 from J; bases not matched to a gene: 9. CDR1 and CDR2 (germline): MNHNS, SASEGT. The CDR3 contains 16 residues. CDR3 region: CASSELTGTGDAEAFF. CDR3 sequence (DNA): TGTGCCAGCAGTGAATTAACAGGGACAGGGGACGCTGAAGCTTTCTTT.

This clone occurred once. V is TRBV5-1 and J is TRBJ2-3, with D unresolved. This CDR3 contains 15 residues. V was cut by 0 bases and J by 3 bases, with 11 bases left in between. CDR1 and CDR2 from the germline V gene are SGHRS and YFSETQ. The CDR3 is CASSLVPENTDTQYF. The CDR3 DNA reads as TGCGCCAGCAGCTTGGTACCGGAGAATACAGATACGCAGTATTTT.

V usage is TRBV28 and J usage is TRBJ1-5; 10 nucleotides line up with TRBD1. V lost 5 bases to trimming and J lost 3 bases; unmatched junction nucleotides: 7. Germline loops: CDR1 MDHEN, CDR2 SYDVKM. This CDR3 is built from 16 residues. CDR3 in amino acids: CASSPGGQGYNQPQHF. The CDR3 nucleotides read TGTGCCAGCAGTCCTGGGGGACAGGGGTACAATCAGCCCCAGCATTTT. The complete variable domain, with remaining parts taken from reference TRBV28 and TRBJ1-5, reads DVKVTQSSRYLVKRTGEKVFLECVQDMDHENMFWYRQDPGLGLRLIYFSYDVKMKEKGDIPEGYSVSREKKERFSLILESASTNQTSMYLCASSPGGQGYNQPQHFGDGTRLSIL.

The genes are TRBV5-6 and TRBJ2-3, with 7 bases lining up with TRBD1. The CDR3 has 15 residues. In germline, CDR1 is SGHDT, CDR2 YYEEEE. The trim removed 3 bases at V and 3 bases at J, leaving 7 bases unmatched. DNA for the CDR3: TGTGCCAGCAGCTCACAGGGGTGGAGAACAGATACGCAGTATTTT. Translating it yields CASSSQGWRTDTQYF.

The V and J genes are TRBV12-3 or TRBV12-4 and TRBJ1-6; no clear D gene. The CDR3 runs to 13 residues. Trimming took 8 bases from V and 8 from J, leaving 13 bases between them. Written as DNA, the CDR3 is TGTGCCAGCGGTAAAAGAGAGGATTCACCCCTCCACTTT. Translated: CASGKREDSPLHF.

The chain uses TRBV5-8 and TRBJ1-1, with D uncertain. Per the germline V gene, CDR1 is SGHTS and CDR2 is YDEGEE. There are 12 residues in the CDR3. V shed 0 bases and J shed 8 bases, with 8 bases lying between them. CDR3 loop: CASSLGRGEAFF. The DNA for the CDR3 is TGTGCCAGCAGCTTGGGGAGAGGGGAAGCTTTCTTT.

J is TRBJ1-4 and V is TRBV7-9; tentative D call: TRBD1 (6 bases). Trimming took off 2 bases at V and 3 bases at J, with 10 bases between the two ends. The germline V gene encodes CDR1 SEHNR and CDR2 FQNEAQ (reference sequence). This CDR3 is 15 amino acids long. CDR3 protein: CASSLLKGANEKLFF. In nucleotides, the CDR3 is TGTGCCAGCAGCTTACTAAAGGGGGCTAATGAAAAACTGTTTTTT.

The genes are TRBV29-1 and TRBJ1-1; 10 positions agree with TRBD1. The CDR3 covers 12 residues. The germline V gene encodes CDR1 SQVTM and CDR2 ANQGSEA. V was pared by 7 bases and J by 10 bases, with 9 bases of the junction left unmatched. The CDR3 DNA sequence: TGCAGCGGGGGGACAGGGGCCATCGGAGCTTTCTTT. It is translated as CSGGTGAIGAFF.

V and J are TRBV30 and TRBJ1-6; no reliable D call. The CDR3 covers 16 residues. Germline V gives CDR1 GTSNPN, CDR2 SVGIG (reference sequence). Trimming took 6 bases from V and 0 from J, leaving 15 bases between them. CDR3 sequence: CACRRPGGSYNSPLHF. The CDR3 bases are TGTGCCTGCCGCCGGCCTGGCGGCTCCTATAATTCACCCCTCCACTTT.

This rearrangement joins TRBV4-2 to TRBJ1-5; 7 bases agree with TRBD1. Germline V gene lookup returns CDR1 LGHNA and CDR2 YNFKEQ. The CDR3 has 15 amino acids. With 0 bases clipped from V and 7 bases from J, the junction kept 6 bases outside the gene matches. The CDR3 DNA sequence: TGTGCCAGCAGCCAAGAACTGGACAGGTGGCAGCCCCAGCATTTT. It is translated as CASSQELDRWQPQHF.

The V gene is TRBV7-8, the J gene TRBJ1-4; D uncertain. The CDR3 totals 14 residues. The germline gives CDR1 SGHVS, CDR2 FQNEAQ. Deletions cut 2 bases from V and 8 bases from J, with 12 bases between. The CDR3 reads CASSLRGRPEKLFF. The CDR3, as DNA: TGTGCCAGCAGCTTAAGAGGTCGTCCGGAAAAACTGTTTTTT.

V and J are TRBV7-9 and TRBJ2-3; 8 bases map to TRBD2. Trimming at V came to 2 bases and at J to 5 bases, leaving 6 bases not matched to a gene. The CDR3 is 15 residues long. Germline-derived CDR1 and CDR2 are SEHNR and FQNEAQ (reference sequence). CDR3 in DNA: TGTGCCAGCAGCTTAAATAGCGGGGTTGGAGATACGCAGTATTTT. As protein: CASSLNSGVGDTQYF.

This chain joins TRBV7-3 and TRBJ2-7; 9 positions agree with TRBD1. CDR1 is SGHTA and CDR2 is FQGTGA in the germline V gene. The CDR3 length is 14 residues. V shed 3 bases and J 5 bases; nucleotides not matched to a gene: 5. The chain's CDR3 is CASSFTGGIDEQYF. DNA for the CDR3: TGTGCCAGCAGCTTTACAGGGGGCATCGACGAGCAGTACTTC.

The rearrangement links TRBV30 to TRBJ1-1; 8 nucleotides match TRBD1. The V gene's germline CDR1 is GTSNPN and CDR2 SVGIG (reference sequence). The CDR3 is 13 amino acids. V lost 5 bases and J lost 4; bases outside the gene matches: 6. CDR3 DNA sequence: TGTGCCTGGCAGGGGGCAAGGGGCACTGAAGCTTTCTTT. This sequence encodes CAWQGARGTEAFF.

This chain connects TRBV6-1 to TRBJ2-4; 7 positions match TRBD1. Germline V gene data show CDR1 as MNHNS and CDR2 as SASEGT. This CDR3 has 14 residues. The V and J ends lost 2 bases and 9 bases, in that order; junction bases with no gene match: 7. The CDR3 DNA reads as TGTGCCAGCAGTGAACAGGGGGAGTTGGGCATTCAGTACTTC. As protein: CASSEQGELGIQYF.

V gene TRBV5-1 combines with J gene TRBJ2-1; 9 nucleotides align to TRBD2. Germline V CDR1 and CDR2: SGHRS, YFSETQ. There are 17 residues in the CDR3. V shed 2 bases, J shed 5 bases, and the junction held 11 bases outside the gene matches. The CDR3 is CASSFQSTSGPDNEQFF. In DNA form, the CDR3 reads TGCGCCAGCAGCTTTCAGTCCACTAGCGGGCCCGACAATGAGCAGTTCTTC.

The chain employs TRBV10-3 and TRBJ2-1; D perhaps matches TRBD2 (5 bases). The CDR3 has 16 residues. The germline V gene encodes CDR1 ENHRY and CDR2 SYGVKD. V lost 0 bases, J lost 11 bases, and 20 bases lay in between. CDR3: CAISESDKTSGNQQFF. In nucleotides, the CDR3 is TGTGCCATCAGTGAGTCCGATAAGACGTCGGGAAATCAGCAGTTCTTC.

This clone is a singleton in its sample. The chain is built from TRBV15 and TRBJ2-6; D is unresolved. The CDR3 extends over 16 amino acids. CDR1 is LNHNV, CDR2 YYDKDF, per germline (reference sequence). V shed 0 bases and J shed 0 bases, with 6 bases lying between them. The CDR3 DNA follows: TGTGCCACCAGCAGAGATTCCCTCTCTGGGGCCAACGTCCTGACTTTC. This encodes CATSRDSLSGANVLTF.

The chain carries TRBV6-6 and TRBJ2-5, with 15 positions matching TRBD2. Germline-derived CDR1 and CDR2 are MNHNY and SVGAGI (reference sequence). V was clipped by 10 bases and J by 6 bases; unmatched bases: 9. CDR3 length: 15 amino acids. Written as DNA, the CDR3 is TGTGCCACCCAAGCCGGGACTAGCGGGAGGAAGACCCAGTACTTC. Amino acids: CATQAGTSGRKTQYF.

The chain joins TRBV7-9 to TRBJ1-2, with D hard to call. The CDR3 length is 13 residues. The germline V and J ends were trimmed by 4 bases and 4 bases, with 10 bases remaining between them. Germline lookup yields CDR1 SEHNR and CDR2 FQNEAQ (reference sequence). CDR3 protein: CASSSDLSYGYTF. In nucleotides, the CDR3 is TGTGCCAGCAGCTCCGACTTGAGCTATGGCTACACCTTC.

This clone was counted a single time. The rearrangement joins TRBV6-1 to TRBJ2-7, with TRBD1 matching 7 bases. Germline lookup yields CDR1 MNHNS and CDR2 SASEGT. V lost 2 bases to trimming and J lost 0 bases; unmatched junction nucleotides: 4. The CDR3 extends over 15 amino acids. This CDR3 reads CASSESAGGSYEQYV. In DNA, the CDR3 is TGTGCCAGCAGTGAATCAGCAGGGGGCTCCTACGAGCAGTACGTC.

This chain joins TRBV5-1 and TRBJ2-1; 7 bases fit TRBD2. The CDR3 has 17 amino acids. CDR1 and CDR2 (germline): SGHRS, YFSETQ. Trimming at V came to 1 base and at J to 9 bases, leaving 16 bases not matched to a gene. This CDR3 reads CASSLTSFGGSKGEQFF. As DNA, the CDR3 is TGCGCCAGCAGCTTGACATCCTTCGGGGGGTCAAAAGGTGAGCAGTTCTTC.

This chain connects TRBV11-2 to TRBJ2-5, with D hard to call. The CDR3 has 11 residues. CDR1 and CDR2 (germline): SGHAT, FQNNGV. Trimming cost V 0 bases and J 11 bases, with 7 bases left between them. The CDR3 loop is CASSLDTVQYF. The CDR3 DNA follows: TGTGCCAGCAGCTTAGATACAGTACAGTACTTC.